What follows is one TCR beta chain and its context. Its antigen is as yet unknown. TCRdb reprocessed the 5' RACE reads via MiXCR and lists one record per CDR3 protein. Of around 55,000 distinct CDR3 sequences listed, around 21% are singletons. Points from the study as a whole: The larger-cohort validation was restricted to a single TCR beta V-J rearrangement rather than whole repertoires. Greatest tumor Treg TCR overlap was with tumor naive CD4+ cells.

The V and J ends lost 2 bases and 11 bases respectively, with 22 bases between them. The CDR3 is 15 amino acids. Germline-derived CDR1 and CDR2 are SGHRS and YFSETQ. Treg sorting used a CD4+CD25+CD127-/low gate. The receptor was derived from a female donor with breast cancer. Sequenced sample: tumor-infiltrating Tregs sorted from the breast tumor. The gene calls are TRBV5-1 and TRBJ1-2; D might be TRBD1 (5 bases). CDR3 in DNA: TGCGCCAGCAGCTTAGGGGCGGCGGAATTGGGGCAGTACACCTTC. Its translation is CASSLGAAELGQYTF. The variable domain in full, with the rest retrieved from reference TRBV5-1 and TRBJ1-2, is KAGVTQTPRYLIKTRGQQVTLSCSPISGHRSVSWYQQTPGQGLQFLFEYFSETQRNKGNFPGRFSGRQFSNSRSEMNVSTLELGDSALYLCASSLGAAELGQYTFGSGTRLTVV.